This T cell receptor beta chain originates from a study of human T cells and chemical hapten exposure. Time point here: patch test 1, 2 weeks after DPC sensitization. Treatment specified: therapeutic diphenylcyclopropenone sensitization with weekly scalp DPC. Donors, patients with alopecia ranging from 18 to 70 years old and judged suitable for DPC, provided samples. TCRdb re-analysed the RACE reads in MiXCR, keeping a single row per CDR3 protein. The data hold more than 65,000 distinct CDR3 sequences, with 9% to 12% observed a single time. The study's findings and limits: Significantly greater numbers of large CDR3 similarity clusters came from expanded TCRs than from controls. Each of the donors had alopecia, so their immune responses may not resemble those of healthy people. Once DPC sensitization occurred, TCRs above 1 in 1000 frequency showed no change.

As to this clonotype: Its antigen is currently unknown.

In germline, CDR1 is GTSNPN, CDR2 SVGIG (reference sequence). The germline V and J ends were trimmed by 3 bases and 0 bases, with 22 bases remaining between them. This CDR3 region has 18 residues. The chain couples TRBV30 to TRBJ2-3; D not resolved. The sample consisted of whole blood, taken in connection with sensitization to the hapten diphenylcyclopropenone (DPC). The sequence was collected from a woman aged 45-65 years with alopecia areata. Some clones in this sample may be carry-over from other donors' samples. Written as DNA, the CDR3 is TGTGCCTGGAGAGGTATGGCCAACCCCGACTCTAGCACAGATACGCAGTATTTT. Its translation: CAWRGMANPDSSTDTQYF.